The rows below give T cell receptor beta chains drawn from one sample of a study of cytomegalovirus exposure and HLA in healthy donors. The assay was immunoSEQ multiplex PCR, and TCRdb's table has in-frame clones only and misses some. The sample lists 180,000 or so clones; roughly 80% were seen once. The sequenced sample consisted of PBMCs. These receptors were collected from a female donor in good health and CMV-seronegative. The CDR3 runs from the conserved cysteine through the conserved F or W. A D gene is named only where the DNA matches it firmly. Clone size is given for some rows only: seen once, a few or many times, or a class if the clone is expanded.

clone_size	j_call	d_call	v_call	cdr3_nt	cdr3_aa
NA	TRBJ2-1	TRBD2	TRBV18	TGTGCCAGCTCACGCGTGCTAGCGGGTATCGACAATGAGCAGTTCTTC	CASSRVLAGIDNEQFF
NA	TRBJ2-1	TRBD2	TRBV7-8	TGTGCCAGCAGCTTAGGCCCGGCGGGGGAATACAATGAGCAGTTCTTC	CASSLGPAGEYNEQFF
once	TRBJ1-1	TRBD1	TRBV11-3	TGTGCCAGCAGCCACCCTCCTGGGACAGGGGCGTCGGACACTGAAGCTTTCTTT	CASSHPPGTGASDTEAFF
once	TRBJ1-5	NA	TRBV28	TGTGCCAGCCATTTTTCAGCAGGGAAAAAGGGGCAGCCCCAGCATTTT	CASHFSAGKKGQPQHF
NA	TRBJ1-5	NA	TRBV15	TGTGCCACCAGCAGAGTTTCCGGGAATACTTTTTTTACCCAGCATTTT	CATSRVSGNTFFTQHF
few	TRBJ1-1	NA	TRBV4-1	TGCGCCAGCAGGCCGGGGTCTGAAGCCACTGAAGCTTTCTTT	CASRPGSEATEAFF
NA	TRBJ1-1	NA	TRBV5-1	TGCGCCAGCAGCTTGGTGACTGGAACTGAAGCTTTCTTT	CASSLVTGTEAFF
NA	TRBJ2-3	TRBD2	TRBV25-1	TGTGCCAGCAGTGAATTTGGCGGGGGGGGCACAGATACGCAGTATTTT	CASSEFGGGGTDTQYF
few	TRBJ1-3	NA	TRBV11-3	TGTGCCAGCAGCTTAGTTACCCACAGGGTGCTACACACCATATATTTT	CASSLVTHRVLHTIYF
NA	TRBJ2-1	TRBD2	TRBV19	TGTGCCAGTATCGGGACTAGCGGGTCGAACAATGAGCAGTTCTTC	CASIGTSGSNNEQFF
once	TRBJ1-6	TRBD1	TRBV30	TGTGCCTGGAGCCGGGACAGGGGGAGTATCTCCTATAATTCACCCCTCCACTTT	CAWSRDRGSISYNSPLHF
few	TRBJ1-2	NA	TRBV5-4	TGTGCCAGCAGCTTGGTAACAACTAACTATGGCTACACCTTC	CASSLVTTNYGYTF
NA	TRBJ1-5	NA	TRBV7-8	TGTGCCAGCAGCTCTCCAGGGCTGGGCAATCAGCCCCAGCATTTT	CASSSPGLGNQPQHF
NA	TRBJ2-2	NA	TRBV7-2	TGTGCCAGCAGCCCATTCGGAGGGGCGGGCACCGGGGAGCTGTTTTTT	CASSPFGGAGTGELFF
NA	TRBJ2-3	TRBD1	TRBV7-9	TGTGCCAGCAGTCCACAGGGGGGAAGCACAGATACGCAGTATTTT	CASSPQGGSTDTQYF
NA	TRBJ1-6	NA	TRBV19	TGTGCCAGTAGTATCCCCCCATTTGCACCCCTCCACTTT	CASSIPPFAPLHF
NA	TRBJ1-1	NA	TRBV10-3	TGTGCCATCAGTGAGTCGACTTCCAGGGGTATGTCCGAAGCTTTCTTT	CAISESTSRGMSEAFF
NA	TRBJ1-5	NA	TRBV4-1	TGCGCCAGCAGCCAAGATGGCGGGATGGGTAATCAGCCCCAGCATTTT	CASSQDGGMGNQPQHF
NA	TRBJ1-1	NA	TRBV14	TGTGCCAGCGGCAGGGGTCCTGGGACTGAAGCTTTCTTT	CASGRGPGTEAFF
NA	TRBJ2-7	TRBD2	TRBV29-1	TGCAGCGTTGAGGGAGGGACTAGCGGGAAAATCTACGAGCAGTACTTC	CSVEGGTSGKIYEQYF
NA	TRBJ2-2	NA	TRBV7-2	TGTGCCAGCAGCTTAGTAGGGGCCGGGGAGCTGTTTTTT	CASSLVGAGELFF
NA	TRBJ2-7	TRBD1	TRBV5-6	TGTGCCAGCAGCTTTATTCAGGGGGCCTACGAGCAGTACTTC	CASSFIQGAYEQYF
NA	TRBJ1-3	TRBD1	TRBV15	TGTGCCACCAGCAGAGATTATCAATTGGGACAGGAGCCTACCCATTTCTCTGGAAACACCATATATTTT	CATSRDYQLGQEPTHFSGNTIYF
NA	TRBJ2-1	TRBD2	TRBV7-2	TGTGCCAGCAGAGAGAGGGCTGGGGAGGGCTACAATGAGCAGTTCTTC	CASRERAGEGYNEQFF
NA	TRBJ2-5	NA	TRBV5-4	TGTGCCAGCAGCTTAGTCAGCTCGGGGGAGACCCAGTACTTC	CASSLVSSGETQYF
NA	TRBJ2-3	NA	TRBV7-2	TGTGCCAGCAGCCCGGACAGAGATACGCAGTATTTT	CASSPDRDTQYF
NA	TRBJ1-1	TRBD1	TRBV7-3	TGTGCCAGCAGCCGACAGGGACAGAGCACTGAAGCTTTCTTT	CASSRQGQSTEAFF
NA	TRBJ1-3	NA	TRBV11-2	TGTGCCAGCAGCCAACAGGGAAACACCATATATTTT	CASSQQGNTIYF
few	TRBJ1-6	NA	TRBV10-3	TGTGCCATCAGTGGGGAGGGGAACTCACCCCTCCACTTT	CAISGEGNSPLHF
NA	TRBJ1-1	NA	TRBV27	TGTGCCAGCAGCTCGCCCGGACTGATAAACACTGAAGCTTTCTTT	CASSSPGLINTEAFF
NA	TRBJ1-1	NA	TRBV28	TGTGCCAGCAGTTTTCGGGGATTTGAGGGAGCTTTCTTT	CASSFRGFEGAFF
NA	TRBJ1-2	TRBD1	TRBV19	TGTGCCAGCGTTCCGACAGGGGGTGACTACACCTTC	CASVPTGGDYTF
NA	TRBJ2-2	NA	TRBV19	TGTGCCAGTAGTTATCAGACCGGGGAGCTGTTTTTT	CASSYQTGELFF
NA	TRBJ2-7	TRBD1	TRBV5-1	TGCGCCAGCAGCTTGCGGACAGGGGGCTCTTACGAGCAGTACTTC	CASSLRTGGSYEQYF